This TCR beta chain was retrieved from a study of cytomegalovirus exposure and HLA in healthy donors. These donors, healthy bone marrow donors, were studied. Amplification used 60 Vbeta primers and 13 Jbeta primers. Clones were read by immunoSEQ multiplex PCR, and TCRdb kept only the in-frame ones, dropping some. The data show 35,000 to 50,000 clones, 81% seen once. As regards this clone: The antigen is unknown.

Overall study findings and caveats: Altogether, 164 TCR beta chains were recorded as cytomegalovirus-associated. The authors assumed roughly uniform sequencing depth across donors for presence/absence analyses.

The V end lost 3 bases, the J end lost 7 bases, and 16 bases lay between the germline ends. CDR3 size: 15 residues. CDR1 and CDR2 (germline): SGHTA, FQGNSA. The sample consisted of PBMCs. This clonotype was obtained from a man aged 45-65 years in good health and CMV-seronegative. The gene calls are TRBV7-2 and TRBJ2-1; TRBD2 is a possible D gene (6 bases). CDR3 loop: CASSFNWASENEQFF. The CDR3 DNA is TGTGCCAGCAGCTTTAACTGGGCTAGCGAGAATGAGCAGTTCTTC.